These 15 T cell receptor beta chains originate from one sample sequenced in a study of blood T cells in healthy people across ages. Through a sample-barcoded 5' primer and a J-beta primer mix, a second PCR was run for roughly 7 to 11 cycles. MiXCR, applied by TCRdb to the 5' RACE reads, yields one record per CDR3 protein. The data show some 850,000 distinct CDR3 sequences, with under 30% seen just once and around 2.9% held by the top ten. The sample was also linked to a second study, of T cells of mothers and their children.

Source material: blood. The receptors here all came from a boy aged 10-17 years in good health.

This sequence joins TRBV5-6 and TRBJ2-6; TRBD2 is a possible D gene (6 bases). Germline CDR1 SGHDT, CDR2 YYEEEE. V was trimmed by 4 bases and J by 4 bases, leaving 18 bases between them. This CDR3 is built from 17 residues. In nucleotides, the CDR3 is TGTGCCAGCAGCCGAACTGGGACTCCGGCCGGGGCCAACGTCCTGACTTTC. Translation gives CASSRTGTPAGANVLTF.

The chain recombines TRBV29-1 with TRBJ2-1; 8 nucleotides agree with TRBD2. The trim removed 4 bases at V and 8 bases at J, leaving 13 bases unmatched. This CDR3 has 15 residues. Looked up from germline, CDR1 is SQVTM and CDR2 is ANQGSEA. CDR3 residues: CSVALVAGGRDEQFF. In DNA, the CDR3 is TGCAGCGTTGCACTGGTGGCGGGGGGTCGGGATGAGCAGTTCTTC.

The V and J genes are TRBV29-1 and TRBJ2-3; 8 nucleotides align to TRBD2. V lost 4 bases to trimming and J lost 6 bases; unmatched junction nucleotides: 6. CDR1 and CDR2 from the germline V gene are SQVTM and ANQGSEA. The CDR3 has 13 residues. In DNA form, the CDR3 reads TGCAGCGTTGTCATCGGGGGGGTTGATACGCAGTATTTT. It translates to CSVVIGGVDTQYF.

The chain joins TRBV27 to TRBJ2-5; D may be TRBD1 or TRBD2 (5 bases each). V was trimmed by 7 bases and J by 2 bases, leaving 14 bases between them. CDR3 length: 14 amino acids. The germline V gene has CDR1 MNHEY and CDR2 SMNVEV (reference sequence). The CDR3 DNA sequence: TGTGCCAGCAAGCGTAGAGGGACGCAAGAGACCCAGTACTTC. Residues: CASKRRGTQETQYF.

The table lists this clonotype with a few counts. The rearrangement joins TRBV25-1 to TRBJ2-3, with TRBD2 as a possible D gene (5 bases). There are 16 residues in the CDR3. V was shortened by 1 base and J by 2 bases, with 13 bases between the two germline ends. Germline CDR1 reads MGHDK; CDR2 reads SYGVNS. In nucleotides, the CDR3 is TGTGCCAGCAGTGAATTAGGAGCGGCTTCCACAGATACGCAGTATTTT. Translation: CASSELGAASTDTQYF.

The genes are TRBV11-2 and TRBJ2-5, with TRBD1 matching over 9 bases. The CDR3 has 16 residues. J was trimmed by 1 base and V by 5 bases; bases with no gene match: 8. CDR1 and CDR2 (germline): SGHAT, FQNNGV. CDR3 nucleotides: TGTGCCAGCAGCCCGTTAGGACAGGGGACCCAAGAGACCCAGTACTTC. It yields the protein CASSPLGQGTQETQYF.

The chain carries TRBV4-1 and TRBJ1-4, with 10 bases fitting TRBD1. The length of the CDR3 is 14 residues. CDR1 and CDR2 (germline): MGHRA, YSYEKL. Trimming at V came to 0 bases and at J to 8 bases, leaving 0 bases not matched to a gene. CDR3 loop: CASSQEDRGEKLFF. CDR3 DNA: TGCGCCAGCAGCCAAGAGGACAGGGGGGAAAAACTGTTTTTT.

J is TRBJ1-1 and V is TRBV20-1; perhaps TRBD1 as D (5 bases). V was trimmed by 1 base and J by 2 bases, leaving 11 bases between them. This CDR3 region has 14 residues. Germline values: CDR1 DFQATT, CDR2 SNEGSKA (reference sequence). The CDR3 DNA sequence: TGCAGTGCTAGAGCCTGGGGGGATAACACTGAAGCTTTCTTT. This sequence encodes CSARAWGDNTEAFF.

This clonotype occurred a few times. A junction boundary mismatches the germline segment, possibly from a read error. The chain uses TRBV24-1 and TRBJ2-3; D call uncertain. The CDR3 has 14 residues. Looked up from germline, CDR1 is KGHDR and CDR2 is SFDVKD. The DNA of the CDR3 is TGTGCCACCGGTGATACCCGTTACACAGATACGCAGTATTTT. Its protein product is CATGDTRYTDTQYF.

This clonotype was observed many times. The chain has TRBV5-1 and TRBJ1-4; maybe TRBD1 (5 bases). V lost 0 bases and J 0 bases, leaving 12 bases between the germline ends. Germline CDR1 SGHRS, CDR2 YFSETQ. CDR3 length: 17 amino acids. The CDR3 loop is CASSLVGTTATNEKLFF. The CDR3 DNA reads TGCGCCAGCAGCTTGGTTGGGACGACTGCAACTAATGAAAAACTGTTTTTT.

In this sample, this clonotype turned up many times. This sequence joins TRBV3-1 and TRBJ2-5; no reliable D call. CDR1 is LGHDT and CDR2 is YNNKEL in the germline V gene (reference sequence). The V and J ends lost 1 base and 5 bases respectively, with 5 bases between them. The CDR3 is made up of 12 amino acids. CDR3 bases: TGTGCCAGCAGCCAAGGCGTTGAGACCCAGTACTTC. Translated, it gives CASSQGVETQYF.

V usage is TRBV12-3 or TRBV12-4 and J usage is TRBJ1-3, with D possibly matching TRBD1 (5 bases). V was cut by 6 bases and J by 0 bases, with 12 bases left in between. The CDR3 has 15 residues. As DNA, the CDR3 is TGTGCCAGCAGCAGAGACAGACTCTCTGGAAACACCATATATTTT. Translation gives CASSRDRLSGNTIYF.

A few counts support this clonotype. Sequence at one end of the junction differs from germline and may be a read error. The rearrangement uses TRBV4-1 and TRBJ2-5; D gene unclear. In germline, CDR1 is MGHRA, CDR2 YSYEKL. This CDR3 is built from 15 residues. The CDR3 spells CASSRYSGTQETQCF. CDR3 nucleotides: TGCGCCAGCAGCCGCTATTCAGGCACTCAAGAGACCCAGTGCTTC.

CDR3 DNA: TGTGCCAGCAGGGTAGCGGGGGGGCCTGGGGAGACCCAGTACTTC. This codes for CASRVAGGPGETQYF. The gene calls are TRBV12-3 or TRBV12-4 and TRBJ2-5; 11 bases are a match to TRBD2. This CDR3 is built from 15 residues. The V segment lost 6 bases and the J segment 5 bases; nucleotides outside the gene matches: 8.

V usage is TRBV7-2 and J usage is TRBJ2-5, with 7 bases aligning to TRBD1. The end of the DNA aligns better with TRBJ2-1, so the J call may be wrong. This CDR3 has 12 residues. The germline CDR1 and CDR2 sequences are SGHTA and FQGNSA. CDR3 in DNA: TGTGCCAGCAGCCACAGGGGCGATGAGCAGTTCTTC. It is translated as CASSHRGDEQFF.